This is a list of T cell receptor beta chains from one sample in a study of blood T cell repertoires in COVID-19. Method: immunoSEQ multiplex PCR; TCRdb's copy keeps in-frame clones and lacks some. The table records approximately 250,000 clones, around 90% of them present only once. The sequenced sample consisted of PBMCs or T cells enriched from blood (not recorded which). All receptors come from a woman younger than 45 with acute COVID-19. Both conserved end residues are part of each CDR3. D genes are given only for firm matches. Rows give clone size only sometimes, using once, few, many, or a class for an expanded clone.

D: -; J: TRBJ2-2; size: -; V: TRBV7-3; CDR3: CASSSPQGVRTGELFF; DNA: TGTGCCAGCAGCTCCCCTCAAGGGGTTCGGACCGGGGAGCTGTTTTTT
D: TRBD2; J: TRBJ2-1; size: -; V: TRBV2; CDR3: CASSEAGTSGGREQFF; DNA: TGTGCCAGCAGTGAAGCTGGCACTAGCGGGGGGAGGGAGCAGTTCTTC
D: -; J: TRBJ1-6; size: -; V: TRBV30; CDR3: CAWSVTGFINSPLHF; DNA: TGTGCCTGGAGTGTAACGGGGTTCATCAATTCACCCCTCCACTTT
D: -; J: TRBJ2-1; size: -; V: TRBV11-1; CDR3: CASSFELFYNEQFF; DNA: TGTGCCAGCAGCTTCGAACTCTTCTACAATGAGCAGTTCTTC
D: TRBD2; J: TRBJ2-2; size: -; V: TRBV4-1; CDR3: CASSLGTSGSGSGELFF; DNA: TGCGCCAGCAGCCTCGGGACTAGCGGGAGTGGGTCCGGGGAGCTGTTTTTT
D: -; J: TRBJ1-6; size: -; V: TRBV6-5; CDR3: CASGETVYNSPLHF; DNA: TGTGCCAGCGGGGAGACGGTGTATAATTCACCCCTCCACTTT
D: TRBD1; J: TRBJ1-1; size: once; V: TRBV19; CDR3: CASSRQGAVTAFF; DNA: TGTGCCAGTAGTAGACAGGGGGCAGTGACGGCTTTCTTT
D: TRBD2; J: TRBJ2-1; size: few; V: TRBV5-5; CDR3: CASSYSSGSSYNEQFF; DNA: TGTGCCAGCAGCTATTCTAGCGGGAGCTCCTACAATGAGCAGTTCTTC
D: TRBD1; J: TRBJ2-3; size: few; V: TRBV9; CDR3: CASKGGPSTDTQYF; DNA: TGTGCCAGCAAAGGGGGCCCTAGCACAGATACGCAGTATTTT
D: -; J: TRBJ2-3; size: -; V: TRBV2; CDR3: CASSEGRADTQYF; DNA: TGTGCCAGCAGTGAAGGCAGGGCAGATACGCAGTATTTT
D: TRBD1; J: TRBJ1-3; size: few; V: TRBV6-6; CDR3: CASSTPGGIGNTIYF; DNA: TGTGCCAGCAGTACGCCAGGGGGCATTGGAAACACCATATATTTT
D: -; J: TRBJ1-2; size: -; V: TRBV9; CDR3: CASSVGQGKDVGYGYTF; DNA: TGTGCCAGCAGCGTAGGGCAGGGTAAGGATGTGGGCTATGGCTACACCTTC
D: -; J: TRBJ1-6; size: -; V: TRBV19; CDR3: CASTPGDRSNNSPLHF; DNA: TGTGCCAGTACTCCAGGAGACAGGAGTAATAATTCACCCCTCCACTTT
D: TRBD1; J: TRBJ2-7; size: -; V: TRBV27; CDR3: CASRRTGSYEQYF; DNA: TGTGCCAGCAGACGGACAGGTTCCTACGAGCAGTACTTC
D: TRBD2; J: TRBJ2-1; size: -; V: TRBV5-5; CDR3: CASSLGGSYNEQFF; DNA: TGTGCCAGCAGCTTAGGCGGGAGCTACAATGAGCAGTTCTTC
D: TRBD2; J: TRBJ2-1; size: -; V: TRBV24-1; CDR3: CATSDLSSGKANEQFF; DNA: TGTGCCACCAGTGATTTGTCTAGCGGGAAGGCAAATGAGCAGTTCTTC
D: TRBD2; J: TRBJ2-3; size: -; V: TRBV7-3; CDR3: CASSLMASGGTDTQYF; DNA: TGTGCCAGCAGCTTAATGGCTAGCGGAGGCACAGATACGCAGTATTTT
D: TRBD2; J: TRBJ2-1; size: -; V: TRBV9; CDR3: CASSEGGYLAGGGNEQFF; DNA: TGTGCCAGCAGCGAAGGGGGGTACCTAGCGGGAGGAGGTAATGAGCAGTTCTTC
D: TRBD1; J: TRBJ1-5; size: -; V: TRBV2; CDR3: CASSGSGGTQPQHF; DNA: TGTGCCAGCAGTGGGTCAGGGGGGACTCAGCCCCAGCATTTT
D: TRBD2; J: TRBJ2-7; size: once; V: TRBV6-2/TRBV6-3; CDR3: CASSELAGGSHEQYF; DNA: TGTGCCAGCAGCGAACTAGCGGGAGGGTCCCACGAGCAGTACTTC
D: TRBD1; J: TRBJ2-7; size: -; V: TRBV15; CDR3: CATSRDNLGQGAVEQYF; DNA: TGTGCCACCAGCAGAGATAATTTGGGACAGGGGGCGGTCGAGCAGTACTTC
D: TRBD1; J: TRBJ1-2; size: -; V: TRBV25-1; CDR3: CASSAGDSAGYGYTF; DNA: TGTGCCAGCAGTGCGGGGGACAGTGCGGGCTATGGCTACACCTTC
D: TRBD2; J: TRBJ2-6; size: -; V: TRBV2; CDR3: CASSVGGAGANVLTF; DNA: TGTGCCAGCAGTGTGGGAGGGGCTGGGGCCAACGTCCTGACTTTC
D: -; J: TRBJ2-7; size: -; V: TRBV27; CDR3: CASSFSRGPNVYEQYF; DNA: TGTGCCAGCAGTTTTTCGCGGGGGCCCAATGTCTACGAGCAGTACTTC
D: -; J: TRBJ2-7; size: -; V: TRBV20-1; CDR3: CSASRWSNGEQYF; DNA: TGCAGTGCTAGTAGGTGGAGCAATGGGGAGCAGTACTTC
D: TRBD2; J: TRBJ2-5; size: -; V: TRBV9; CDR3: CASSQTSGTETQYF; DNA: TGTGCCAGCAGCCAGACTAGCGGGACTGAGACCCAGTACTTC
D: TRBD2; J: TRBJ2-1; size: -; V: TRBV5-3; CDR3: CARSSGTSKNNEQFF; DNA: TGTGCCAGAAGCTCGGGGACTAGCAAGAACAATGAGCAGTTCTTC
D: TRBD1; J: TRBJ2-7; size: -; V: TRBV28; CDR3: CASSLDRAVYEQYF; DNA: TGTGCCAGCAGCTTGGACAGGGCAGTCTACGAGCAGTACTTC